The rows below give T cell receptor beta chains drawn from one sample of a study of monozygotic twins with inflammatory bowel disease. One entry per CDR3 protein, without DNA, is what TCRdb gives after re-calling the 5' RACE reads. This sample's clone table lists 420,000 or so distinct CDR3 sequences. Sequenced sample: blood. Receptor source: a human donor with ulcerative colitis or Crohn's disease, or a healthy co-twin of an affected twin (not recorded which). Both conserved end residues are part of each CDR3.

TRBV2,TRBJ1-3,CASSAGSNPGNTIYF
TRBV6-5,TRBJ1-2,CASSYSAQANYGYTF
TRBV12-3/TRBV12-4,TRBJ2-1,CASRLLAGGPNEQFF
TRBV7-9,TRBJ1-1,CASSLRSGDVTEAFF
TRBV29-1,TRBJ1-2,CSGMVGYGYTF
TRBV9,TRBJ2-5,CASSETGGRETQYF
TRBV4-1,TRBJ1-2,CASSQAGSYPYGYTF
TRBV30,TRBJ1-3,CAWSIAGGNTIYF
TRBV20-1,TRBJ2-2,CSARAGPANTGELFF
TRBV24-1,TRBJ2-7,CATSDLKQTLHYEQYF
TRBV5-1,TRBJ2-7,CASSLGPEAYEQYF
TRBV20-1,TRBJ2-1,CSARDGSGGYNEQFF
TRBV18,TRBJ1-1,CASSPKTGQNTEAFF
TRBV4-1,TRBJ2-6,CASSHGVLARRSGANVLTF
TRBV20-1,TRBJ2-1,CSARSAGGPSFLLF
TRBV6-1,TRBJ2-3,CASTTSLAATDTQYF